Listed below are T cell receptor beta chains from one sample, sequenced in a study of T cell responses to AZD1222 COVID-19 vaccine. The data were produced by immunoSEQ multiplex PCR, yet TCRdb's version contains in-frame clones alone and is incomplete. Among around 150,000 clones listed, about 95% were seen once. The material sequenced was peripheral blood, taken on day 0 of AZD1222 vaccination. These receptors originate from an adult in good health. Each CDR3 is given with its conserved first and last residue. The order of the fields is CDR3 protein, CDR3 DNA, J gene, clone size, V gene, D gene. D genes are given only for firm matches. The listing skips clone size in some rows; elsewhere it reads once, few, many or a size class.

CDR3: CASSSWGGPRGTGELFF
DNA: TGTGCCAGCAGTTCCTGGGGGGGGCCTAGGGGCACCGGGGAGCTGTTTTTT
J: TRBJ2-2
size: -
V: TRBV28
D: -

CDR3: CASSVQGARTEAFF
DNA: TGTGCCAGTAGTGTACAGGGGGCGCGGACTGAAGCTTTCTTT
J: TRBJ1-1
size: -
V: TRBV19
D: TRBD1

CDR3: CASSWGGTSNSNEQFF
DNA: TGTGCCAGCAGTTGGGGTGGGACTAGTAACTCCAATGAGCAGTTCTTC
J: TRBJ2-1
size: -
V: TRBV6-5
D: TRBD2

CDR3: CASSIGQARNQPQHF
DNA: TGTGCCAGCAGCATTGGACAGGCCCGCAATCAGCCCCAGCATTTT
J: TRBJ1-5
size: -
V: TRBV6-5
D: TRBD1

CDR3: CASSLKYEQFF
DNA: TGTGCCAGCAGCTTAAAGTACGAGCAGTTCTTC
J: TRBJ2-1
size: once
V: TRBV7-9
D: -

CDR3: CASCRDVPAKNIQYF
DNA: TGTGCCAGCTGCCGGGACGTCCCAGCCAAAAACATTCAGTACTTC
J: TRBJ2-4
size: -
V: TRBV2
D: -

CDR3: CASSPRETQYF
DNA: TGTGCCAGCAGCCCGAGAGAGACCCAGTACTTC
J: TRBJ2-5
size: -
V: TRBV7-6
D: -

CDR3: CASSLGNEQFF
DNA: TGTGCCAGCAGTCTGGGCAATGAGCAGTTCTTC
J: TRBJ2-1
size: -
V: TRBV6-5
D: -

CDR3: CASSFRSAGIETQYF
DNA: TGTGCCAGCAGTTTTCGGTCGGCAGGAATAGAGACCCAGTACTTC
J: TRBJ2-5
size: -
V: TRBV27
D: -

CDR3: CASSPRTGLEAFF
DNA: TGCGCCAGCAGCCCCCGGACAGGGTTAGAAGCTTTCTTT
J: TRBJ1-1
size: -
V: TRBV5-1
D: TRBD1

CDR3: CASSLLTGNTIYF
DNA: TGTGCCAGCAGCCTCCTGACTGGAAACACCATATATTTT
J: TRBJ1-3
size: -
V: TRBV6-5
D: -

CDR3: CASSQDGASGIYEQYF
DNA: TGTGCCAGCAGCCAAGATGGAGCTAGCGGGATCTACGAGCAGTACTTC
J: TRBJ2-7
size: -
V: TRBV4-2
D: TRBD2

CDR3: CASRQGQVVNQPQHF
DNA: TGTGCCAGCAGACAGGGACAGGTCGTCAATCAGCCCCAGCATTTT
J: TRBJ1-5
size: -
V: TRBV6-5
D: TRBD1

CDR3: CASSLSGLLNTGELFF
DNA: TGTGCCAGCAGTCTTTCGGGACTCCTAAACACCGGGGAGCTGTTTTTT
J: TRBJ2-2
size: -
V: TRBV2
D: -

CDR3: CASSPAEFYSGNTIYF
DNA: TGTGCCAGCAGCCCCGCAGAGTTCTACTCTGGAAACACCATATATTTT
J: TRBJ1-3
size: -
V: TRBV9
D: -

CDR3: CASSQSCRWRGLAGALPFQETQYF
DNA: TGCGCCAGCAGTCAATCGTGCCGGTGGAGGGGACTAGCGGGAGCCCTTCCTTTTCAAGAGACCCAGTACTTC
J: TRBJ2-5
size: -
V: TRBV23-1
D: TRBD2

CDR3: CASSLDRNYGYTF
DNA: TGTGCCAGCAGTTTGGACAGGAACTATGGCTACACCTTC
J: TRBJ1-2
size: -
V: TRBV27
D: TRBD1

CDR3: CASSQRSNEKLFF
DNA: TGTGCCAGCAGCCAACGTAGTAATGAAAAACTGTTTTTT
J: TRBJ1-4
size: -
V: TRBV3-1/TRBV3-2
D: -

CDR3: CASSFPGPTPTNEKLFF
DNA: TGTGCCAGCAGCTTCCCGGGGCCGACACCAACTAATGAAAAACTGTTTTTT
J: TRBJ1-4
size: -
V: TRBV7-8
D: -

CDR3: CASSQVGEKLFF
DNA: TGTGCCAGCAGCCAAGTAGGGGAAAAACTGTTTTTT
J: TRBJ1-4
size: -
V: TRBV3-1/TRBV3-2
D: -

CDR3: CASNSQVSLQETQYF
DNA: TGTGCCAGCAATTCGCAGGTTAGCCTGCAAGAGACCCAGTACTTC
J: TRBJ2-5
size: -
V: TRBV28
D: -

CDR3: CASSLGQSKGYTF
DNA: TGTGCCAGCAGCTTGGGGCAGTCTAAAGGCTACACCTTC
J: TRBJ1-2
size: -
V: TRBV5-4
D: -

CDR3: CASSELGPNEKLFF
DNA: TGTGCCAGCAGTGAATTGGGACCTAATGAAAAACTGTTTTTT
J: TRBJ1-4
size: -
V: TRBV25-1
D: -

CDR3: CASSLSGVQETQYF
DNA: TGCGCCAGCAGCCTCTCAGGGGTTCAAGAGACCCAGTACTTC
J: TRBJ2-5
size: -
V: TRBV5-1
D: -

CDR3: CASSLVASGSVSYEQYF
DNA: TGTGCCAGCAGCTTGGTGGCTAGCGGGAGCGTTTCCTACGAGCAGTACTTC
J: TRBJ2-7
size: -
V: TRBV5-6
D: TRBD2

CDR3: CAWRIGDPGTF
DNA: TGTGCCTGGAGGATCGGGGACCCGGGCACCTTC
J: TRBJ1-2
size: -
V: TRBV30
D: -

CDR3: CATSRDPGTLLSGPLHF
DNA: TGTGCCACCAGCAGAGATCCGGGCACTTTATTATCGGGACCCCTCCACTTT
J: TRBJ1-6
size: once
V: TRBV15
D: -